Given below is one T cell receptor beta chain in context. This clonotype occurred many times. The antigen it binds to is not known. The record has no base qualities; no much larger clone is one base away. The method was multiplex PCR. TCRdb lists the instrument as Illumina HiSeq 4000. TCR beta libraries were built with iRepertoire HTBI primers and Arm-PCR amplification of CDR3 regions. Before sequencing, the PCR products underwent gel purification. The authors' pipeline ran thus. Gene usage analysis of CDR3 amino acid clonotypes relied on the approximately 62 TRBV and about 15 TRBJ segments identified across samples. COPE and FqMerger were used to merge filtered high-quality paired reads into contigs. Contigs were aligned with BLAST to IMGT TRBV, TRBD and TRBJ reference genes, and CDR3 was defined per IMGT. Any clonotype with a frequency above 0.1% was classified as a highly expanded clone. Shannon entropy served as the measure of repertoire diversity, while the Gini coefficient captured V-J evenness. Clonotypes shared by more than one individual were considered public. TCRdb redid the processing of the public reads, applying fastp at Q25 and MiXCR, and retained in-frame beta chains. Entries that share a CDR3 protein sequence are merged under the most common genes and DNA. In this record, the V and J calls reflect TCRdb's handling and not the investigators' own analysis. This sample has about 440,000 distinct CDR3 sequences in its table, and less than 20% of those were observed once. Of the sample, 23% falls within the top ten clones.

This specimen belongs to a study of regulatory T cells in long-lasting Graves disease (dated by TCRdb to 2020 to 2023). In terms of the full investigation: Antithyroid drugs had been taken for less than 3 months by newly diagnosed Graves' disease patients. Patients with persistent Graves' disease were compared with patients with newly diagnosed Graves' disease using TCR sequencing and RNA sequencing of peripheral blood. The study was registered as a clinical trial and conducted in China. TCR sequencing covered some 13 persistent and about 20 newly diagnosed Graves' disease patients, some 35 samples in total. Summary of the overall study and its limitations: Compared with newly diagnosed patients, persistent Graves' disease patients had lower TCR Shannon entropy and fewer highly expanded clones, which suggests clonal expansion. Preferential use of TRBV28, TRBJ1-2 and TRBJ2-5 was observed in persistent disease, whereas TRBV20-1 and TRBJ2-1 were favored in newly diagnosed disease. Because the primary lesion, thyroid tissue, could not be accessed, the study looked at peripheral blood alone. The small sample size was acknowledged by the authors as a limitation that may reduce accuracy. More public clonotypes were shared among persistent patients (roughly 2,700) than among newly diagnosed patients (approximately 930). Sequencing and analysis were restricted to the TCR beta chain.

The meaning of the sample's time point label: newly diagnosed GD, antithyroid drugs for less than 3 months. For both TCR sequencing and RNA sequencing, RNA was extracted from PBMCs in TRIzol. The diagnosis of Graves' disease was made according to American Thyroid Association guidelines. Recruitment of patients was carried out at an endocrinology department in Xi'an, China. Each patient gave around 9 milliliters of peripheral blood, collected in an EDTA anticoagulant tube. Ficoll Paque Plus density gradient separation was used to isolate PBMCs, and no additional T cell sorting was done. An Agilent 2100 Bioanalyzer and agarose gel were used to check RNA quality, and a NanoDrop 2000 was used to measure RNA concentration. For this chain, trimming is 3 bases at the V end and 9 bases at the J end, and the number of junction bases without a gene match is 6. From a lookup of the germline V gene, CDR1 and CDR2 are MDHEN and SYDVKM. The CDR3 measures 13 amino acids from cysteine to phenylalanine. Just the 39-base CDR3 DNA is kept, in frame starting at base 1.

These data were also filed under a second study, of T cells in Graves' hyperthyroidism and ophthalmopathy. The second paper further reports: Stable Graves' hyperthyroidism was defined as the absence of progression to ophthalmopathy over 18 months of follow-up. The hyperthyroidism patients were between 18 and 65 years old and newly diagnosed, with a disease duration of less than 2 months. The study excluded patients with uncontrolled infections, other autoimmune diseases, pregnancy or lactation. Diagnoses were based on clinical symptoms, serum thyroxine and TRAb, thyroid ultrasound and orbital computed tomography. The TCR CDR3 was subjected to a first round of RT-PCR using the HTBI primer set and the Qiagen OneStep RT-PCR kit. Most expanded thyroid clonotypes (frequency above 0.001) were also detected in blood, suggesting blood repertoires may reflect thyroid immune responses. A 13 V-J signature model separated ophthalmopathy from stable hyperthyroidism, with 87.88% sensitivity and roughly 81% specificity in cross-validation and 80%/75% in testing. In validation, the model predicted progression to ophthalmopathy with just under 71% sensitivity and less than 75% specificity, a median of 6.5 months before onset. A discovery cohort of roughly 100 patients, approximately 44 with Graves' ophthalmopathy and roughly 59 with stable Graves' hyperthyroidism, was used to find distinguishing TCR V-J signatures. Whether ophthalmopathy could be predicted prospectively was tested in an independent validation cohort made up of under 20 hyperthyroidism patients plus 17 patients who later progressed to ophthalmopathy. The 80 to 100 discovery patients were randomly divided into training and test sets at a 7:3 ratio. The study also compared thyroid tissue and blood T-cell repertoires from 5 to 7 Graves' hyperthyroidism patients. After blood sampling, hyperthyroidism patients were treated with methimazole at a starting dose of 30 mg daily, and ophthalmopathy patients were treated with high-dose intravenous methylprednisolone. A second multiplex PCR round built the libraries, followed by size selection and purification. Sequencing of the libraries was done on an Illumina HiSeq2000 using paired-end 100 bp reads. SOAPnuke was used to process the raw data, removing reads that contained adapters or uncalled bases, had a mean Phred below 15, or lacked an exact match to the constant primer or identifier. High-quality paired reads were merged with COPE v1.2.5, and unique nucleotide sequences were defined as clonotypes. MiTCR v1.1 was used to align the clonotypes against IMGT TRBV, TRBD and TRBJ reference segments. Analysis was restricted to V-J combinations with a frequency above 0.0001, which covered 98% to 99.2% of repertoires. The TCS score was defined as the ratio of F50 (clonal expansion) to E x V (chaos), calculated using BLOSUM62-based TCRdist between CDR3 peptides within each V-J. Welch's t-statistics and random forest reduced 450 to 600 V-J features to under 15, which were used in a naive Bayes classifier (R e1071). Sample size was not statistically predetermined, and investigators were not blinded to group allocation. The paper describes TCR Vbeta CDR3 sequencing of 140 or so peripheral blood samples, made up of 43 ophthalmopathy patients, roughly 72 hyperthyroidism patients and roughly 17 progressor patients.

The receptor chain draws on TRBV28 and TRBJ2-7; 9 central nucleotides agree with TRBD2. The receptor was derived from a young woman with Graves disease. Donor details come from another sample of the same person, matched by shared clones. The specimen was peripheral blood mononuclear cells (PBMCs), collected at new diagnosis, from a patient treated with antithyroid drugs. In nucleotide form, the sequence is TGTGCCAGCAGTTTGGGGCGGGAGGGCACGCAGTACTTC. Its protein reads: CASSLGREGTQYF. Joined to the reference TRBV28 and TRBJ2-7 proteins, this CDR3 gives the full variable domain: DVKVTQSSRYLVKRTGEKVFLECVQDMDHENMFWYRQDPGLGLRLIYFSYDVKMKEKGDIPEGYSVSREKKERFSLILESASTNQTSMYLCASSLGREGTQYFGPGTRLTVT.